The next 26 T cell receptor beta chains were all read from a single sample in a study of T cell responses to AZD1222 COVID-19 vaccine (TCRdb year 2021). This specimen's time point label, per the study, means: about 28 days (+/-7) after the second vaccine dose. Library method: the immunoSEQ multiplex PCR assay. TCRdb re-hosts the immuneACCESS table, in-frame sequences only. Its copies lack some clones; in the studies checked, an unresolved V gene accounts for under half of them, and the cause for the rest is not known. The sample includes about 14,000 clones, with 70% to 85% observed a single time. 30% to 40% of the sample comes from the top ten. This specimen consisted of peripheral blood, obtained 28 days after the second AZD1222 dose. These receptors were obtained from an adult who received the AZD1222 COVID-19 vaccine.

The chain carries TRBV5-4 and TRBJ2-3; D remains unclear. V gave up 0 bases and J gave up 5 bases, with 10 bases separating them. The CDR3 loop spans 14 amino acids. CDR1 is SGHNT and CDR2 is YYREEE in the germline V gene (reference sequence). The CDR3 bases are TGTGCCAGCAGCTTGGCCTTAGGCGGAGATACGCAGTATTTT. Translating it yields CASSLALGGDTQYF.

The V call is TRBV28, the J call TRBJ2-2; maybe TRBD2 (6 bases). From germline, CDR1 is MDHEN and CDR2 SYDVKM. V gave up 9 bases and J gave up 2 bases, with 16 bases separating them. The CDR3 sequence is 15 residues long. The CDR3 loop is CASGSGGGNTGELFF. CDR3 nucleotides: TGTGCCAGTGGGAGTGGGGGAGGTAACACCGGGGAGCTGTTTTTT.

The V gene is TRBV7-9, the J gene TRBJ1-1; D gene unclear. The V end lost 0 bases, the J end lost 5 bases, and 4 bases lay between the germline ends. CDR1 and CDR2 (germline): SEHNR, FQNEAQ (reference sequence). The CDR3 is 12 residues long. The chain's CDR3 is CASSLAGTEAFF. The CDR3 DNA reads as TGTGCCAGCAGCTTAGCAGGGACTGAAGCTTTCTTT. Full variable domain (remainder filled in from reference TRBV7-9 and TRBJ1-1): DTGVSQNPRHKITKRGQNVTFRCDPISEHNRLYWYRQTLGQGPEFLTYFQNEAQLEKSRLLSDRFSAERPKGSFSTLEIQRTEQGDSAMYLCASSLAGTEAFFGQGTRLTVV.

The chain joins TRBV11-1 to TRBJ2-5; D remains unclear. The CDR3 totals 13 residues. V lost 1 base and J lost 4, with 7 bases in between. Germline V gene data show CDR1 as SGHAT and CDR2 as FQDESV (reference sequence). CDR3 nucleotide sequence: TGTGCCAGCAGCTTAGGGCCGGGAGAGACCCAGTACTTC. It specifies CASSLGPGETQYF.

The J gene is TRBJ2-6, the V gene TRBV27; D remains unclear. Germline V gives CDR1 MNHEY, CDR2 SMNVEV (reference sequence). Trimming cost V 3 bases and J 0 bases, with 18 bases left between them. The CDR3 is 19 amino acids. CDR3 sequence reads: CASSFSGLLRSSGANVLTF. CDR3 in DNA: TGTGCCAGCAGTTTTTCCGGGTTACTAAGGAGCTCTGGGGCCAACGTCCTGACTTTC.

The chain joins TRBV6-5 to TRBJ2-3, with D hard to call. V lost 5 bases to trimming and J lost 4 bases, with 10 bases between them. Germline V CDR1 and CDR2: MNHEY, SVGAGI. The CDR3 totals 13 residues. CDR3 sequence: CASSPSGPDTQYF. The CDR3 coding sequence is TGTGCCAGCAGTCCTTCGGGCCCAGATACGCAGTATTTT.

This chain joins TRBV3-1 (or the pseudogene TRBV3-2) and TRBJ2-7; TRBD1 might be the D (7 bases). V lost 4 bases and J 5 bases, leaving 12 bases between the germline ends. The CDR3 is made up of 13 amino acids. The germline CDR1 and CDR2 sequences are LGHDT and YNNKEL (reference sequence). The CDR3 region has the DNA TGTGCCAGCAGCCGAGGGGGCGGGGACGAGCAGTACTTC. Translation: CASSRGGGDEQYF.

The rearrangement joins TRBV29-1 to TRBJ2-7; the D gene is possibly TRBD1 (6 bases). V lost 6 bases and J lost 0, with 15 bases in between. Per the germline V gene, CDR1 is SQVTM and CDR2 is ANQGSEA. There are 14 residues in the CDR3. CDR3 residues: CSVVGQPSSYEQYF. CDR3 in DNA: TGCAGCGTGGTCGGACAGCCTAGCTCCTACGAGCAGTACTTC.

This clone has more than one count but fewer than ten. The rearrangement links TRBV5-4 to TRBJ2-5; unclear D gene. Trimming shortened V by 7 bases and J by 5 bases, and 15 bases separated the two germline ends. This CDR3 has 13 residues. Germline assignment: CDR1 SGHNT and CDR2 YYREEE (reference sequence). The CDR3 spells CASRPAVGETQYF. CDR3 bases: TGTGCCAGCCGACCCGCGGTTGGGGAGACCCAGTACTTC.

CDR3: CASSPGLAVNTGELFF. In DNA, the CDR3 is TGTGCCAGCTCACCGGGACTAGCGGTAAACACCGGGGAGCTGTTTTTT. This chain joins TRBV18 and TRBJ2-2, with 11 bases matching TRBD2. The germline V gene encodes CDR1 KGHSH and CDR2 LQKENI. This CDR3 has 16 amino acids. The ends lost 3 bases at V and 2 bases at J; junction bases unmatched: 2.

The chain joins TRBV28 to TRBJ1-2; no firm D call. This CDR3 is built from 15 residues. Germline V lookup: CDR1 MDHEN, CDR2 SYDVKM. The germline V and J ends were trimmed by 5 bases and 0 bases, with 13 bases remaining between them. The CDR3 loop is CASSIRPEANYGYTF. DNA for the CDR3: TGTGCCAGCAGTATCAGACCGGAGGCTAACTATGGCTACACCTTC.

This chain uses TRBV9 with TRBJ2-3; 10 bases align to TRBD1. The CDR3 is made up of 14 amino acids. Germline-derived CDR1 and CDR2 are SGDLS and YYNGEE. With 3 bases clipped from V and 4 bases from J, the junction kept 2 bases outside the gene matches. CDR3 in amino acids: CASSAGTGADTQYF. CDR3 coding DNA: TGTGCCAGCAGCGCTGGGACAGGGGCAGATACGCAGTATTTT.

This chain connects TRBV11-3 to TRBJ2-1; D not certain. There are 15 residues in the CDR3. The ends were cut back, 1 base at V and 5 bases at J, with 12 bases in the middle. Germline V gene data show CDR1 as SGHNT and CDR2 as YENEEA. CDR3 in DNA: TGTGCCAGCAGCTTAGGACCGTCCGACGACAATGAGCAGTTCTTC. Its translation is CASSLGPSDDNEQFF. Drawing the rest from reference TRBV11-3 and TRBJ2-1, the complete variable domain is EAGVVQSPRYKIIEKKQPVAFWCNPISGHNTLYWYLQNLGQGPELLIRYENEEAVDDSQLPKDRFSAERLKGVDSTLKIQPAELGDSAVYLCASSLGPSDDNEQFFGPGTRLTVL.

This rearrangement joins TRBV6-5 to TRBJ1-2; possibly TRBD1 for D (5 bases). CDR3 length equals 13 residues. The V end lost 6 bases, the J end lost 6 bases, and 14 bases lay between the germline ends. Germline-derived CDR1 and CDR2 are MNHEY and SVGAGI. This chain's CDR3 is CASSSGRDNGYTF. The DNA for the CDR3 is TGTGCCAGCAGCTCAGGGAGAGATAATGGCTACACCTTC.

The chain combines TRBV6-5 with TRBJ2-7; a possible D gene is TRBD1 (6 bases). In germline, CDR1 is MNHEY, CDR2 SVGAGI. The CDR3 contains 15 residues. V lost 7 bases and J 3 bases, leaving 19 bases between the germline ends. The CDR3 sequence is CASTNRDTAHYEQYF. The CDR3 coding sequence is TGTGCCAGCACGAACCGGGACACTGCACACTACGAGCAGTACTTC.

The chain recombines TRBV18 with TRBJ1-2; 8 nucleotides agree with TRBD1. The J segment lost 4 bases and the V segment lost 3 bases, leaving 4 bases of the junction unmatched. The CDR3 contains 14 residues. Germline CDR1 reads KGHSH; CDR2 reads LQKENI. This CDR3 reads CASSPGQGSYGYTF. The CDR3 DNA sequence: TGTGCCAGCTCACCTGGACAGGGATCCTATGGCTACACCTTC.

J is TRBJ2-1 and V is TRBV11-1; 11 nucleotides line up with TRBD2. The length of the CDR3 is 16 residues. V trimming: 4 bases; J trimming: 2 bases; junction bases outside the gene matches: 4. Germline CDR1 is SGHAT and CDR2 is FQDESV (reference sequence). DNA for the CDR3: TGTGCCAGCAGCTCCACTAGCGGGGGAACCTACAATGAGCAGTTCTTC. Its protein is CASSSTSGGTYNEQFF.

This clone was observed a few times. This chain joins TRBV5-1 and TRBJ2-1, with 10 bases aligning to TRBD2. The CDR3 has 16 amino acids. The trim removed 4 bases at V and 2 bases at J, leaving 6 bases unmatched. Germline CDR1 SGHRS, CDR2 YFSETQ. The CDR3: CASSPLTSGTYNEQFF. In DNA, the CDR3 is TGCGCCAGCAGCCCACTAACTAGCGGGACCTACAATGAGCAGTTCTTC.

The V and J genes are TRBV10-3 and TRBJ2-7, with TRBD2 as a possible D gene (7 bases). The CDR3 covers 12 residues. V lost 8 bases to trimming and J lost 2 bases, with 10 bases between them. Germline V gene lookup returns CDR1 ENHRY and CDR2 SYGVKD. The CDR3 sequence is CAIGGATYEQYF. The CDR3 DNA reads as TGTGCCATCGGGGGGGCAACCTACGAGCAGTACTTC.

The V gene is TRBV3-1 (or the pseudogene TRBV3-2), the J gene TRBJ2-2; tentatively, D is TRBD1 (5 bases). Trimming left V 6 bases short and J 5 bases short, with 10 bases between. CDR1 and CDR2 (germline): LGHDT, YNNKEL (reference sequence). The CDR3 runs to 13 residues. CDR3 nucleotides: TGTGCCAGCAGAGGGGCAGGGACCGGGGAGCTGTTTTTT. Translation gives CASRGAGTGELFF.

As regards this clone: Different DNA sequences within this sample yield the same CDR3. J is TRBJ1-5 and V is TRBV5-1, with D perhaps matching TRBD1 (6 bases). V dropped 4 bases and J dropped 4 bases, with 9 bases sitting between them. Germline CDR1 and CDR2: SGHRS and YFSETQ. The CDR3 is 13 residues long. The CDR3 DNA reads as TGCGCCAGCAGCCTTGGACAGAATCAGCCCCAGCATTTT. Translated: CASSLGQNQPQHF.

The CDR3 coding sequence is TGTGCCAGCAGCCCAGACTTTGCGGAGCAGTACTTC. Its protein is CASSPDFAEQYF. The chain is built from TRBV4-2 and TRBJ2-7; D gene ambiguous. The CDR3 loop spans 12 amino acids. With 4 bases removed from V and 7 bases from J, the gap between germline ends came to 11 bases. The germline CDR1 and CDR2 sequences are LGHNA and YNFKEQ.

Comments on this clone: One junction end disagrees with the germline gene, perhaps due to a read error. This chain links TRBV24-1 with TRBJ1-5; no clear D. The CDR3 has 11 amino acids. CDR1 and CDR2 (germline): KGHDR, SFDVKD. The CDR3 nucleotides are TGTGCCCCCAGTCGCTATCAGCCCCAGCATTTT. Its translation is CAPSRYQPQHF.

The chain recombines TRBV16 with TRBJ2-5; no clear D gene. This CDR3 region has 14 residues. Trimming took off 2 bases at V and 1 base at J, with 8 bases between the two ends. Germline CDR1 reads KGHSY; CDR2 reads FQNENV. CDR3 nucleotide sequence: TGTGCCAGCAGCCAAAGTACCCTCCAAGAGACCCAGTACTTC. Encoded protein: CASSQSTLQETQYF.

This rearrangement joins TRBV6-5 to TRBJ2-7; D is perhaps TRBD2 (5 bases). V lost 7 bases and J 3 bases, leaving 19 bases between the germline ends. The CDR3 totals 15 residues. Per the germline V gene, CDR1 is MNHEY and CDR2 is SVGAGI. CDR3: CASIPLGAPLYEQYF. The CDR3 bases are TGTGCCAGCATCCCCTTGGGAGCGCCCCTCTACGAGCAGTACTTC.

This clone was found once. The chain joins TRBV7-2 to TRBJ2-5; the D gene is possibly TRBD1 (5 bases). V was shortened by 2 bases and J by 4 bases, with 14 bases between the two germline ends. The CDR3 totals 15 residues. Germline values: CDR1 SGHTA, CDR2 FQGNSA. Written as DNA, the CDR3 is TGTGCCAGCAGCTTAATAGGGTATAGGGGAGAGACCCAGTACTTC. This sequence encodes CASSLIGYRGETQYF.